The subject of this entry is one T cell receptor beta chain. V lost 4 bases to trimming and J lost 8 bases, with 17 bases between them. The CDR3 runs to 14 residues. Germline CDR1 reads LNHDA; CDR2 reads SQIVND (reference sequence). In the source study's methods: Scientists estimated how many nucleated cells there were by amplifying reference gene primers. Profiling relied on immunoSEQ multiplex PCR, and the TCRdb table lists in-frame clones only, not all of them. V, J and clone size are those of that table, while D and trimming were read from the DNA. The sample lists around 200,000 clones; approximately 87% were seen once. The data derive from a study of blood T cell repertoires in COVID-19. Across the study: Italy, Spain and the United States were the sources of the convalescent and acute COVID-19 samples.

This clonotype originated in a woman in her forties or fifties in a cohort exposed to, infected with or recovered from COVID-19 (not recorded which). Sample: PBMCs or T cells enriched from blood (not recorded which). The chain uses TRBV19 and TRBJ1-2, with D tentatively TRBD1 (5 bases). CDR3 bases: TGTGCCAGTAGTACAGGGTCCGAGTATTCCGGCTACACCTTC. It is translated as CASSTGSEYSGYTF.